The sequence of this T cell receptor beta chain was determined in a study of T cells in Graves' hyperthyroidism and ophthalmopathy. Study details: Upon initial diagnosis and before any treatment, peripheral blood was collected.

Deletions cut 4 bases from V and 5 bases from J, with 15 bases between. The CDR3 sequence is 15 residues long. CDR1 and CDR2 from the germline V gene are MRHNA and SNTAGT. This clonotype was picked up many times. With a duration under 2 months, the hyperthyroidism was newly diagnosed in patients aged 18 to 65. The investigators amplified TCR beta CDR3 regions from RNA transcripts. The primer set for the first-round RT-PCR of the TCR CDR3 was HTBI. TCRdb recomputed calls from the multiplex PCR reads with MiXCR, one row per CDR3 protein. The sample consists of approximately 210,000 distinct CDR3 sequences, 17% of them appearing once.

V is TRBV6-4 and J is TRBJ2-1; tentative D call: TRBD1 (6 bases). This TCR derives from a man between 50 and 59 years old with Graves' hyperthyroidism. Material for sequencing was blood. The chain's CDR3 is CASSVAAGANNEQFF. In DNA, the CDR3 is TGTGCCAGCAGTGTGGCGGCAGGGGCGAACAATGAGCAGTTCTTC.